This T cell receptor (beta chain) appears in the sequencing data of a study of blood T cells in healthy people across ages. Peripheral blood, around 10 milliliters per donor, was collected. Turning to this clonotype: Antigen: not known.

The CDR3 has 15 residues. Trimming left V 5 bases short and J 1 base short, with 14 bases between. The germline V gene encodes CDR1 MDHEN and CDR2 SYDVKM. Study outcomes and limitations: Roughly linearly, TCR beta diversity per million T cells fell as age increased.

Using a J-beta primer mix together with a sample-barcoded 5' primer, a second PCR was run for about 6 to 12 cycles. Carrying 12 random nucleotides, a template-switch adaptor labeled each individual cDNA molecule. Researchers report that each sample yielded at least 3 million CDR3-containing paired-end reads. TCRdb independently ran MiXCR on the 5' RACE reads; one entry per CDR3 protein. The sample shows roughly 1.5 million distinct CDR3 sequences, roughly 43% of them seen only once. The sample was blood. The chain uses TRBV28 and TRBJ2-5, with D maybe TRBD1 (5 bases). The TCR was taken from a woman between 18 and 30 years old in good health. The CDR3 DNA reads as TGTGCCAGCAGTCCTTATCAGGGCCCCCAAGAGACCCAGTACTTC. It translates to CASSPYQGPQETQYF.